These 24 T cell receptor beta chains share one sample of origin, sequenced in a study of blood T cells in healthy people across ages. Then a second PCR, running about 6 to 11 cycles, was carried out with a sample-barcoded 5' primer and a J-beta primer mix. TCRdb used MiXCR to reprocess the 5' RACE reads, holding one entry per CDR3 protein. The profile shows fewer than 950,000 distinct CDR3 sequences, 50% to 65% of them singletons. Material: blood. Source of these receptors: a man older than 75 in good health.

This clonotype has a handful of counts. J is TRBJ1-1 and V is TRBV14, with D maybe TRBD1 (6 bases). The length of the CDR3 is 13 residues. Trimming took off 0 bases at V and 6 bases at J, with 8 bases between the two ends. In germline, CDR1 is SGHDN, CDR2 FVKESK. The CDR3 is CASSQDYRAEAFF. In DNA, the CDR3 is TGTGCCAGCAGCCAAGATTACAGGGCTGAAGCTTTCTTT. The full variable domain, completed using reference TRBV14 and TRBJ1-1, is EAGVTQFPSHSVIEKGQTVTLRCDPISGHDNLYWYRRVMGKEIKFLLHFVKESKQDESGMPNNRFLAERTGGTYSTLKVQPAELEDSGVYFCASSQDYRAEAFFGQGTRLTVV.

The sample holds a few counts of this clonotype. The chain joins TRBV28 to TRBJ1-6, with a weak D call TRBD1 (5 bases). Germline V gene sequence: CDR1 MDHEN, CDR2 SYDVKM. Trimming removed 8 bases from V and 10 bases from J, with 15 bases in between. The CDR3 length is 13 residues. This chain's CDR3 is CASRDHVRSPLHF. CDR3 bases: TGTGCCAGCCGGGACCACGTAAGGTCACCCCTCCACTTT.

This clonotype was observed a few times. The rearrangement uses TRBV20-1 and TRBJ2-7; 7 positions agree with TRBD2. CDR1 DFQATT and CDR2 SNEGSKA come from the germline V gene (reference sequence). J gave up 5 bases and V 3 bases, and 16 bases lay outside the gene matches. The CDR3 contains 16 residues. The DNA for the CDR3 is TGCAGTGCTAGTGGCCTTCAGCGGGGACCCATGAACGAGCAGTACTTC. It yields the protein CSASGLQRGPMNEQYF.

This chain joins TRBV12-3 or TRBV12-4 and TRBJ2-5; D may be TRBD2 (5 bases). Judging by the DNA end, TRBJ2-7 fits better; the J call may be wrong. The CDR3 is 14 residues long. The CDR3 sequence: CASSIHGVMYEQYF. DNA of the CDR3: TGTGCCAGCAGCATTCACGGGGTAATGTACGAGCAGTACTTC.

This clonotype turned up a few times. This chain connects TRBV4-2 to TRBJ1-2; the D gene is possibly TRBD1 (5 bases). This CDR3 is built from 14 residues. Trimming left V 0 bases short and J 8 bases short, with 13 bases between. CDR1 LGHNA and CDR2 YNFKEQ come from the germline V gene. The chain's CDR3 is CASSQDTRGYGYTF. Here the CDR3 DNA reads TGTGCCAGCAGCCAAGATACGAGGGGTTACGGCTACACCTTC.

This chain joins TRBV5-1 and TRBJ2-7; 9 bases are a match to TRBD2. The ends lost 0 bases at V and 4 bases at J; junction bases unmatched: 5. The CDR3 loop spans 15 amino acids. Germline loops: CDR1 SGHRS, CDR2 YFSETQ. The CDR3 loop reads CASSLVAGGRYEQYF. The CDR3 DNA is TGCGCCAGCAGCTTGGTTGCGGGAGGGAGATACGAGCAGTACTTC. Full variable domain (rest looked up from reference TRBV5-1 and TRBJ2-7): KAGVTQTPRYLIKTRGQQVTLSCSPISGHRSVSWYQQTPGQGLQFLFEYFSETQRNKGNFPGRFSGRQFSNSRSEMNVSTLELGDSALYLCASSLVAGGRYEQYFGPGTRLTVT.

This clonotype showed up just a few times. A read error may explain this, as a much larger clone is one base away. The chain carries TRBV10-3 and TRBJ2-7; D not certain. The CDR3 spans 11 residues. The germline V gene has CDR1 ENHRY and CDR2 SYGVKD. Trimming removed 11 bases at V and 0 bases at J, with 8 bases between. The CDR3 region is CAAGSSYEQYF. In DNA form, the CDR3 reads TGTGCCGCTGGTAGCTCCTACGAGCAGTACTTC.

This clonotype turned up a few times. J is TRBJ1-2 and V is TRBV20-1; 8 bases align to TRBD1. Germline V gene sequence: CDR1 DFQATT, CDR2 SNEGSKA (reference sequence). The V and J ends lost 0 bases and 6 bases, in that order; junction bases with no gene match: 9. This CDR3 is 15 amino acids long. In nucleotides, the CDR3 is TGCAGTGCTAGAGACTTACGGACAGGGTGGAATGGCTACACCTTC. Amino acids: CSARDLRTGWNGYTF.

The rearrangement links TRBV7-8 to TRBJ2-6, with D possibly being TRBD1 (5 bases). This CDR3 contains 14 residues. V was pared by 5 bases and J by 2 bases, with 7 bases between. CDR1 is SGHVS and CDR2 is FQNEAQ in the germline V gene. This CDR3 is CASSPRAGANVLTF. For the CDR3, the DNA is TGTGCCAGCAGCCCCAGGGCTGGGGCCAACGTCCTGACTTTC. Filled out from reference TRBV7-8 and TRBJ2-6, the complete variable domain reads GAGVSQSPRYKVAKRGQDVALRCDPISGHVSLFWYQQALGQGPEFLTYFQNEAQLDKSGLPSDRFFAERPEGSVSTLKIQRTQQEDSAVYLCASSPRAGANVLTFGAGSRLTVL.

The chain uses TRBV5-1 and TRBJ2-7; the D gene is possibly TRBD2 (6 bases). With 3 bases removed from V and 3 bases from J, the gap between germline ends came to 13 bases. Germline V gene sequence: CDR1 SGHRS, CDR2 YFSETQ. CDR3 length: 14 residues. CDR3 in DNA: TGCGCCAGCAGCTCCAGGGAGGCTGGCTACGAGCAGTACTTC. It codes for CASSSREAGYEQYF.

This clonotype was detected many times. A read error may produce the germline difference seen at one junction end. CDR3: CASSSSYEQYF. DNA for the CDR3: TGTGCCAGCAGTTCCTCCTACGAGCAGTACTTC. The gene calls are TRBV5-1 and TRBJ2-7; D uncertain. Germline V lookup: CDR1 SGHRS, CDR2 YFSETQ. The CDR3 runs 11 residues. Complete variable domain (other parts from reference TRBV5-1 and TRBJ2-7): KAGVTQTPRYLIKTRGQQVTLSCSPISGHRSVSWYQQTPGQGLQFLFEYFSETQRNKGNFPGRFSGRQFSNSRSEMNVSTLELGDSALYLCASSSSYEQYFGPGTRLTVT.

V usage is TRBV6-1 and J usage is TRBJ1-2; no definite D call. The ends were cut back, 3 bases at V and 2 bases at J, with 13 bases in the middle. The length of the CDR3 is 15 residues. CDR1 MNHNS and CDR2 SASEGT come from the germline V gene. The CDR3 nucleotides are TGTGCCAGCAGTGAGTTCCCATCAACCAACTATGGCTACACCTTC. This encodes CASSEFPSTNYGYTF.

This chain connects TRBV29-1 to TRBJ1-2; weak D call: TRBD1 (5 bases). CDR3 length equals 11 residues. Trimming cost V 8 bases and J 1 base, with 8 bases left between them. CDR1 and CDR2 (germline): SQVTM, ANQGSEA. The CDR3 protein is CSSGINYGYTF. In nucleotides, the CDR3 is TGCAGCTCAGGGATTAACTATGGCTACACCTTC. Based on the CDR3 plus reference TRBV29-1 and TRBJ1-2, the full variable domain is SAVISQKPSRDICQRGTSLTIQCQVDSQVTMMFWYRQQPGQSLTLIATANQGSEATYESGFVIDKFPISRPNLTFSTLTVSNMSPEDSSIYLCSSGINYGYTFGSGTRLTVV.

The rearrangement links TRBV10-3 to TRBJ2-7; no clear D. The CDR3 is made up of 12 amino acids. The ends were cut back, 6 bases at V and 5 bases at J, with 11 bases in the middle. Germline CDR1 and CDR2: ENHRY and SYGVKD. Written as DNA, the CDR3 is TGTGCCATCAGGATAGGTGGGGACGAGCAGTACTTC. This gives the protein CAIRIGGDEQYF.

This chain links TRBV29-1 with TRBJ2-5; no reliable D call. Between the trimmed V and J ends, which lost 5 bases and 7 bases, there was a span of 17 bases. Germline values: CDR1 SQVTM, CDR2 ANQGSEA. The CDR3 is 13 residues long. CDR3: CSVKTATGGTQYF. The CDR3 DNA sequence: TGCAGCGTTAAGACCGCTACGGGTGGGACCCAGTACTTC. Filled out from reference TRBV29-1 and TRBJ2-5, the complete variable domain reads SAVISQKPSRDICQRGTSLTIQCQVDSQVTMMFWYRQQPGQSLTLIATANQGSEATYESGFVIDKFPISRPNLTFSTLTVSNMSPEDSSIYLCSVKTATGGTQYFGPGTRLLVL.

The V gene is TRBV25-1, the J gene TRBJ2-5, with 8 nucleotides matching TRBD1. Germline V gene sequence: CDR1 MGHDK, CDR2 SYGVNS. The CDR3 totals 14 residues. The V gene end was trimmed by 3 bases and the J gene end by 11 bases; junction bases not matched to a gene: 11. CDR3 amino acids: CASSEADREDEQYF. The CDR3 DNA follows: TGTGCCAGCAGTGAGGCGGACAGGGAAGATGAGCAGTACTTC.

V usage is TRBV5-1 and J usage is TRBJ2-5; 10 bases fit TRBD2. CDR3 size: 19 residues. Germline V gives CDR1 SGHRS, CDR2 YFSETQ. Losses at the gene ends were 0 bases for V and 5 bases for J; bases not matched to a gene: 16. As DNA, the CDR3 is TGCGCCAGCAGCTTGGGGGCTAGCGGGAGCGCACCTACAGGGGAGACCCAGTACTTC. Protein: CASSLGASGSAPTGETQYF.

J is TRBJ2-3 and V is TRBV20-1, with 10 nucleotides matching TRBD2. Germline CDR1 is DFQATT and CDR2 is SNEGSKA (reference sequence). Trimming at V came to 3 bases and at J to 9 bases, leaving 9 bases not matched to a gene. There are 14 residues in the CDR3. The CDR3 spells CSARGLAGDVTQYF. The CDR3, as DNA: TGCAGTGCTAGGGGTCTAGCGGGAGATGTGACGCAGTATTTT.

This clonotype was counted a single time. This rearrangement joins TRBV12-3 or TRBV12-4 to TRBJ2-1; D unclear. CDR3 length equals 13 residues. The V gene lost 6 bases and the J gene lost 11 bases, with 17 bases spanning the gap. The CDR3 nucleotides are TGTGCCAGCAGAACTGACGTTCGCAGGAAGCAGTTCTTC. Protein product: CASRTDVRRKQFF.

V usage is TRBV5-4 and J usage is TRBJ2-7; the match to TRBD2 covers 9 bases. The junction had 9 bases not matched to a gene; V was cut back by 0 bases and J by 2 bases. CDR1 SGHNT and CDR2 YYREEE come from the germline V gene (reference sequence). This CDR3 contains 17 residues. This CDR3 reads CASSLGGGAGGPYEQYF. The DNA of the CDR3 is TGTGCCAGCAGCTTGGGGGGGGGCGCGGGAGGGCCCTACGAGCAGTACTTC.

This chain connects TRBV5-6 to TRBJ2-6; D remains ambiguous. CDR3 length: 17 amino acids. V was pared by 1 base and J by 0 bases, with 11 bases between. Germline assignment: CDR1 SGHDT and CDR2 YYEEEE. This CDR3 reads CASSLPLISSGANVLTF. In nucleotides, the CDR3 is TGTGCCAGCAGCTTGCCCCTGATCAGCTCTGGGGCCAACGTCCTGACTTTC.

The CDR3 DNA is TGTGCCAGCAGTTTATATGCTAGCGGAGGGGGATACGCGTATTTT. It yields the protein CASSLYASGGGYAYF. V and J are TRBV28 and TRBJ2-3, with D maybe TRBD2 (7 bases). The CDR3 loop spans 15 amino acids. Germline CDR1 is MDHEN and CDR2 is SYDVKM. Trimming shortened V by 1 base and J by 14 bases, and 22 bases separated the two germline ends.

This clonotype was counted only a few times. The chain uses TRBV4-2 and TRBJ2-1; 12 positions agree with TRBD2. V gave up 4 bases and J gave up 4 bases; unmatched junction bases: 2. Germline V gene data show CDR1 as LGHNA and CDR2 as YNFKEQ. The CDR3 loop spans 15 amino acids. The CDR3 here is CASSRTSGKYNEQFF. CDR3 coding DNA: TGTGCCAGCAGCCGGACTAGCGGGAAGTACAATGAGCAGTTCTTC.

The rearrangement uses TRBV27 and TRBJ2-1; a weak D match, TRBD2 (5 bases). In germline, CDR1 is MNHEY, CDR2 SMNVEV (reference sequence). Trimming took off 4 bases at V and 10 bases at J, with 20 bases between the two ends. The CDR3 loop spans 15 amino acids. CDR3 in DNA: TGTGCCAGCAGTTCCCTTGGACTGCCCGAGGGCGAGCAGTTCTTC. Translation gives CASSSLGLPEGEQFF.